The clone carrying this T cell receptor (beta chain) was counted between two and nine times. Its antigen is as yet unknown. The data are from a study of molecular identifiers for immune sequencing clone quantification. Findings of the study overall: Detecting spiked Jurkat TCR RNA from one cell among about a million naive cells was reportedly possible. Effector cells had over 98% of their molecules in clones above 20 RNA copies, while naive cells had under 1%.

Between the trimmed V and J ends, which lost 6 bases and 3 bases, there was a span of 14 bases. This CDR3 comprises 14 residues. Naive CD8 T cells, phenotype CD8+CD4-CCR7+CD45RA+, were sorted. TCRdb re-called the PCR reads with MiXCR, one entry per CDR3 protein. The profile shows about 320,000 distinct CDR3 sequences, roughly 24% of them singletons. The receptor comes from a human donor in good health. Some libraries in this study had Jurkat cell RNA spiked in. The sequencing input was naive CD8+ T cells from blood, with Jurkat cell RNA spiked in. Subset described: FACS-sorted CD8+CD4-CCR7+CD45RA+ naive T cells. The chain carries TRBV12-3 or TRBV12-4 and TRBJ1-1; D remains unclear. The CDR3 bases are TGTGCCAGCAGCCAAGGACCCTCGCACACTGAAGCTTTCTTT. Translation gives CASSQGPSHTEAFF.